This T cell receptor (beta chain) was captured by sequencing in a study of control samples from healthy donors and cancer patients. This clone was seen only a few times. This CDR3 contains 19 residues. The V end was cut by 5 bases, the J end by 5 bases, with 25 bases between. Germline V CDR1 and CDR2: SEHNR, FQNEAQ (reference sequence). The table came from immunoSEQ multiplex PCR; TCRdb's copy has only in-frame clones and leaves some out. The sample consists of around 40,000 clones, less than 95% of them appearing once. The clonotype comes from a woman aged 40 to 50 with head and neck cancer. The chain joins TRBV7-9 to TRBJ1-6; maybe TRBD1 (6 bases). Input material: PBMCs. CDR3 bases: TGTGCCAGCAGCAAATTCCTCAGTAGGGGGGTTGGGGATAATTCACCCCTCCACTTT. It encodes CASSKFLSRGVGDNSPLHF. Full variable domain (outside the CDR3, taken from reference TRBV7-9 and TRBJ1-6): DTGVSQNPRHKITKRGQNVTFRCDPISEHNRLYWYRQTLGQGPEFLTYFQNEAQLEKSRLLSDRFSAERPKGSFSTLEIQRTEQGDSAMYLCASSKFLSRGVGDNSPLHFGNGTRLTVT.